This T cell receptor beta chain was captured by sequencing in a study of T cell responses to AZD1222 COVID-19 vaccine listed by TCRdb under 2021. With respect to the entire study: A total of 233 trial participants underwent TCR sequencing, of whom 207 received two doses of AZD1222 and 26 received two doses of the MenACWY control vaccine. Enrollment into the trials was organized by age into subgroups of 18-55, 56-69 and 70-plus years, and those subgroups contained roughly 150, 30 and 60 TCR-sequenced participants, respectively.

The paper as a whole reports these results and caveats: Reportedly, close to half of the unique spike-specific TCRs recognized epitopes lying outside the regions that are mutated in the B.1.351 and B.1.1.7 variants. Because no day 14 peak-response samples were available, the repertoires could be characterized only after the peak T cell response. Participants were mostly white British, with more females than males. The authors suggested clonal diversity may have been underestimated. The 56-69-year group was small, and its depth increase did not reach significance, likely because of low power. Conclusions about previously exposed vaccinees are limited, since just six or seven AZD1222 recipients were seropositive for SARS-CoV-2 at baseline. CD4 TCRs associated with the vaccine covered the entire spike protein, and the dominant responses were in regions 160-218 and 743-854. Spike-specific TCR breadth and depth rose significantly after two AZD1222 doses compared with day 0 and with MenACWY recipients.

V is clipped by 8 bases and J by 7 bases, and the sequence between their germline boundaries is 20 bases long. Taken from the germline V gene, the CDR1 and CDR2 loops are MDHEN and SYDVKM. Inclusive of the bounding cysteine and phenylalanine, the CDR3 is 15 residues long. Solely the CDR3 DNA is kept, with 45 bases framed from the first base. The CDR3 regions of human TCRbeta chains were subjected to immunosequencing. The source study handled its data this way. Repertoire TCRs were matched against a reference library of SARS-CoV-2-specific TCRs generated with the MIRA antigen-specificity platform. Breadth was defined as the fraction of unique TCRs that were SARS-CoV-2-associated. Depth was defined as the fraction of total T cells that were SARS-CoV-2-associated. Using the MIRA data, each spike-specific TCR was assigned both to the spike region to which the TCR was reactive and to a CD4 or CD8 class. Log10-transformed breadth and depth values were compared by one-way ANOVA with Sidak's multiple comparisons tests. TCRdb mirrors the immuneACCESS table, restricted to in-frame sequences. Some clones are absent from its copies; in checked studies, under half trace to an unresolved V gene, and the reason for the others is unknown. V, J and clone size are those of that table, while D and trimming were read from the DNA. For this sample there are some 150,000 clones; around 89% appear just once. Of the sample, around 3.4% falls within the top ten clones.

Comments on this clone: Its target antigen remains unknown. Base qualities were left out, and no much larger clone turns up one base away.

The sample's time point label, in plain terms: baseline before first vaccination. Interpreted using the paper, the treatment or condition label stands for: meningococcal conjugate vaccine given as trial control. Samples from vaccinated people were obtained from the UK trials COV001 and COV002, which included a single-blind randomized controlled phase 2/3 trial of AZD1222 (ChAdOx1 nCoV-19) in healthy adults. For TCRbeta chain sequencing, PBMC samples were collected from trial participants at day 0 and at day 28 after the second dose. The input for sequencing was peripheral blood, taken on day 0 of MenACWY control vaccination. This TCR was recovered from an adult in good health. The chain couples TRBV28 to TRBJ1-4, with no confidently assigned D gene. CDR3 loop: CASLYSPDSAEKLFF. The DNA sequence follows: TGTGCCAGCTTATACAGCCCCGATAGCGCTGAAAAACTGTTTTTT.